These 32 T cell receptor beta chains came from one sample sequenced in a study of blood T cell repertoires in COVID-19. TCRdb's copy holds only in-frame clones and misses some; the assay was immunoSEQ multiplex PCR. Here the sample spans 110,000 to 150,000 clones, around 86% being singletons. Material for sequencing was peripheral blood. These receptor sequences come from a human donor in a cohort sampled during active COVID-19.

The DNA of the CDR3 is TGCGCCAGCAGCTTGACAGGGCGAAAAGGCTACACCTTC. This gives the protein CASSLTGRKGYTF. This rearrangement joins TRBV5-1 to TRBJ1-2; tentatively, D is TRBD1 (6 bases). V was shortened by 1 base and J by 8 bases, with 12 bases between the two germline ends. Germline CDR1 SGHRS, CDR2 YFSETQ. This CDR3 is 13 amino acids long.

This clone was found once. This rearrangement joins TRBV28 to TRBJ2-2; 7 bases match TRBD1. After removal of 7 bases from V and 1 base from J, the junction contained 9 bases not matched to a gene. In germline, CDR1 is MDHEN, CDR2 SYDVKM. The CDR3 covers 16 residues. The CDR3 reads CASTIPDRENTGELFF. The CDR3 DNA sequence: TGTGCCAGCACCATCCCTGACAGGGAGAACACCGGGGAGCTGTTTTTT.

This chain joins TRBV11-2 and TRBJ2-3; D not resolved. V was trimmed by 5 bases and J by 3 bases, leaving 15 bases between them. This CDR3 contains 15 residues. Germline V CDR1 and CDR2: SGHAT, FQNNGV. CDR3 protein: CASSEVALPTDTQYF. In nucleotides, the CDR3 is TGTGCCAGCAGCGAGGTAGCCTTACCAACAGATACGCAGTATTTT.

V and J are TRBV6-5 and TRBJ1-5; 9 bases map to TRBD1. The CDR3 is 13 amino acids. V trimming: 6 bases; J trimming: 5 bases; junction bases outside the gene matches: 2. Looked up from germline, CDR1 is MNHEY and CDR2 is SVGAGI. DNA for the CDR3: TGTGCCAGCAGCCGACAGGGGGATCAGCCCCAGCATTTT. This sequence encodes CASSRQGDQPQHF.

The rearrangement uses TRBV2 and TRBJ1-1; D uncertain. The germline CDR1 and CDR2 sequences are SNHLY and FYNNEI. This CDR3 contains 14 residues. V gave up 3 bases and J gave up 4 bases, with 12 bases separating them. CDR3 coding DNA: TGTGCCAGCAGTGAGGTACTTTCCGGCACTGAAGCTTTCTTT. Translating it yields CASSEVLSGTEAFF.

The chain is built from TRBV10-3 and TRBJ2-7; 7 nucleotides match TRBD2. The CDR3 spans 14 residues. V shed 4 bases and J 2 bases; nucleotides not matched to a gene: 5. Germline V CDR1 and CDR2: ENHRY, SYGVKD. The CDR3 reads CAISATSATYEQYF. The CDR3 coding sequence is TGTGCCATCAGTGCAACTAGCGCGACCTACGAGCAGTACTTC.

The chain joins TRBV11-2 to TRBJ2-1, with 8 bases aligning to TRBD1. Germline CDR1 reads SGHAT; CDR2 reads FQNNGV. The V gene end was trimmed by 5 bases and the J gene end by 9 bases; junction bases not matched to a gene: 9. CDR3 length: 14 residues. The CDR3 DNA reads as TGTGCCAGCAGCACGACAGGGGCGTCGTGTGAGCAGTTCTTC. It translates to CASSTTGASCEQFF.

This chain links TRBV7-3 with TRBJ2-1; 10 nucleotides line up with TRBD2. The V and J ends lost 5 bases and 6 bases, in that order; junction bases with no gene match: 13. The CDR3 spans 17 residues. Germline assignment: CDR1 SGHTA and CDR2 FQGTGA. In nucleotides, the CDR3 is TGTGCCAGCAGCGTCCGGGCTAGCGGGGGCCGGAGCAATGAGCAGTTCTTC. It codes for CASSVRASGGRSNEQFF.

The V and J genes are TRBV5-1 and TRBJ2-2; 9 bases align to TRBD2. Germline V gene sequence: CDR1 SGHRS, CDR2 YFSETQ. Unmatched junction bases numbered 3, after V lost 1 base and J lost 5 bases. The CDR3 covers 15 residues. The CDR3 protein is CASSLRTSETGELFF. CDR3 coding DNA: TGCGCCAGCAGCTTGCGGACTAGCGAGACCGGGGAGCTGTTTTTT.

The chain carries TRBV5-4 and TRBJ2-1; TRBD2 aligns across 7 bases. The V gene end was trimmed by 4 bases and the J gene end by 0 bases; junction bases not matched to a gene: 10. The CDR3 is made up of 17 amino acids. The germline V gene encodes CDR1 SGHNT and CDR2 YYREEE (reference sequence). CDR3 bases: TGTGCCAGCAGCCGGGCGGGGGTACCGAGCTCCTACAATGAGCAGTTCTTC. Its translation: CASSRAGVPSSYNEQFF.

CDR3 in amino acids: CASSPPARAETQYF. The CDR3 coding sequence is TGTGCCAGCTCACCCCCCGCCAGGGCGGAGACCCAGTACTTC. The V call is TRBV18, the J call TRBJ2-5, with D maybe TRBD1 (5 bases). This CDR3 comprises 14 residues. Germline CDR1 is KGHSH and CDR2 is LQKENI. Trimming took 3 bases from V and 5 from J, leaving 13 bases between them.

The rearrangement joins TRBV2 to TRBJ1-3; D may be TRBD1 (5 bases). The V and J ends lost 7 bases and 0 bases respectively, with 13 bases between them. The CDR3 runs to 15 residues. The germline V gene has CDR1 SNHLY and CDR2 FYNNEI. This CDR3 reads CASTPLGGSGNTIYF. CDR3 DNA: TGTGCCAGCACCCCTCTGGGGGGCTCTGGAAACACCATATATTTT.

This clone showed up just once. The V gene is TRBV2, the J gene TRBJ2-3; 7 bases map to TRBD1. The CDR3 sequence is 16 residues long. Trimming cost V 3 bases and J 2 bases; bases outside gene matches: 8. Per the germline V gene, CDR1 is SNHLY and CDR2 is FYNNEI. In DNA form, the CDR3 reads TGTGCCAGCAGTGACAGACAGGGTTTCTCCACAGATACGCAGTATTTT. This codes for CASSDRQGFSTDTQYF.

The V and J genes are TRBV6-5 and TRBJ2-7; D possibly corresponds to TRBD1 (6 bases). V lost 5 bases to trimming and J lost 0 bases, with 11 bases between them. The CDR3 loop spans 14 amino acids. The germline V gene encodes CDR1 MNHEY and CDR2 SVGAGI. This CDR3 is CASSQTGVSYEQYF. DNA of the CDR3: TGTGCCAGCAGTCAGACAGGTGTCTCCTACGAGCAGTACTTC.

The chain couples TRBV2 to TRBJ2-1; 12 nucleotides match TRBD2. Germline V gives CDR1 SNHLY, CDR2 FYNNEI. The CDR3 contains 14 residues. The junction had 5 bases not matched to a gene; V was cut back by 6 bases and J by 8 bases. CDR3 loop: CASRSTSGSYEQFF. Written as DNA, the CDR3 is TGTGCCAGCAGATCGACTAGCGGGAGCTATGAGCAGTTCTTC.

The chain uses TRBV2 and TRBJ2-7, with 7 bases lining up with TRBD2. Germline CDR1 and CDR2: SNHLY and FYNNEI. The V gene end was trimmed by 3 bases and the J gene end by 4 bases; junction bases not matched to a gene: 6. This CDR3 has 14 residues. The CDR3 region has the DNA TGTGCCAGCAGTGAGTCTAGCGGTGTTTACGAGCAGTACTTC. Residues: CASSESSGVYEQYF. Full variable domain (rest looked up from reference TRBV2 and TRBJ2-7): EPEVTQTPSHQVTQMGQEVILRCVPISNHLYFYWYRQILGQKVEFLVSFYNNEISEKSEIFDDQFSVERPDGSNFTLKIRSTKLEDSAMYFCASSESSGVYEQYFGPGTRLTVT.

This chain connects TRBV7-2 to TRBJ1-5; D is possibly TRBD1 (5 bases). Trimming left V 6 bases short and J 5 bases short, with 14 bases between. Germline CDR1 is SGHTA and CDR2 is FQGNSA. The CDR3 runs to 14 residues. The CDR3 DNA reads TGTGCCAGCAGTTCGGTGACAGTGGATCAGCCCCAGCATTTT. Its translation is CASSSVTVDQPQHF.

This clone was seen a few times. The rearrangement joins TRBV11-2 to TRBJ2-2; 11 bases fit TRBD2. V lost 6 bases and J lost 6; bases outside the gene matches: 9. Germline V gene sequence: CDR1 SGHAT, CDR2 FQNNGV. The CDR3 is made up of 16 amino acids. The CDR3 sequence: CASRPTSGSVAGELFF. Here the CDR3 DNA reads TGTGCCAGCAGGCCAACTAGCGGGAGTGTCGCCGGGGAGCTGTTTTTT.

This clone was counted a few times. This chain joins TRBV1 and TRBJ2-5; no DNA check was done on the table's D call, TRBD2. TRBV1 is deemed a pseudogene. The CDR3 has 15 amino acids. This CDR3 reads CTSSGCGLAKETQYF. The CDR3 nucleotides are TGCACCAGCAGCGGGTGCGGACTAGCAAAAGAGACCCAGTACTTC.

The rearrangement uses TRBV27 and TRBJ2-7; 8 bases are a match to TRBD2. This CDR3 region has 13 residues. Germline V lookup: CDR1 MNHEY, CDR2 SMNVEV (reference sequence). V lost 6 bases and J lost 6; bases outside the gene matches: 7. The CDR3 coding sequence is TGTGCCAGCAGGACTGGGACTAGTAGCGAGCAGTACTTC. It specifies CASRTGTSSEQYF.

CDR3 region: CASSWTRASYTF. The CDR3 DNA is TGTGCCAGCAGCTGGACCAGGGCTAGCTACACCTTC. V usage is TRBV7-2 and J usage is TRBJ1-2; possibly TRBD1 for D (5 bases). The CDR3 consists of 12 residues. The V gene lost 4 bases and the J gene lost 9 bases, with 12 bases spanning the gap. Germline lookup yields CDR1 SGHTA and CDR2 FQGNSA.

This chain joins TRBV7-9 and TRBJ2-5, with 8 bases matching TRBD2. CDR3 size: 14 residues. J lost 5 bases, V lost 5 bases, and 7 bases had no gene match. Germline V gene lookup returns CDR1 SEHNR and CDR2 FQNEAQ (reference sequence). DNA for the CDR3: TGTGCCAGCAGCAAAAGCGGGAGCGGGGAGACCCAGTACTTC. Protein product: CASSKSGSGETQYF.

The CDR3 reads CASSNKDSSNYGYTF. The CDR3 bases are TGTGCCAGCAGCAATAAGGACAGCTCTAACTATGGCTACACCTTC. The rearrangement joins TRBV7-3 to TRBJ1-2, with a possible D match to TRBD1 (6 bases). The germline gives CDR1 SGHTA, CDR2 FQGTGA. There are 15 residues in the CDR3. The V gene lost 5 bases and the J gene lost 0 bases, with 13 bases spanning the gap. The full variable domain, rest sourced from reference TRBV7-3 and TRBJ1-2, is GAGVSQTPSNKVTEKGKYVELRCDPISGHTALYWYRQSLGQGPEFLIYFQGTGAADDSGLPNDRFFAVRPEGSVSTLKIQRTERGDSAVYLCASSNKDSSNYGYTFGSGTRLTVV.

The chain is built from TRBV6-5 and TRBJ1-1; TRBD1 might be the D (5 bases). The CDR3 is 15 amino acids. Germline V CDR1 and CDR2: MNHEY, SVGAGI. The germline V and J ends were trimmed by 0 bases and 1 base, with 9 bases remaining between them. In nucleotides, the CDR3 is TGTGCCAGCAGTTACTCGCGCCAGGGGAACACTGAAGCTTTCTTT. It yields the protein CASSYSRQGNTEAFF.

This clone was seen many times. V is TRBV28 and J is TRBJ2-7; possibly TRBD1 for D (8 bases). Germline CDR1 and CDR2: MDHEN and SYDVKM. V was trimmed by 4 bases and J by 3 bases, leaving 19 bases between them. The CDR3 is 16 residues long. The CDR3 loop is CASSSLQGGLGYEQYF. DNA for the CDR3: TGTGCCAGCAGTTCCCTACAGGGGGGGCTAGGCTACGAGCAGTACTTC.

The chain couples TRBV7-9 to TRBJ1-1; D unclear. The CDR3 has 16 amino acids. Germline CDR1 reads SEHNR; CDR2 reads FQNEAQ (reference sequence). Deletions cut 2 bases from V and 4 bases from J, with 17 bases between. In nucleotides, the CDR3 is TGTGCCAGCAGCTTAATGATGTTGGGTTCGGGCACTGAAGCTTTCTTT. It specifies CASSLMMLGSGTEAFF.

The CDR3 DNA reads TGTGCCAGCAGTTCAGGATTCTACGAGCAGTACTTC. It specifies CASSSGFYEQYF. The gene calls are TRBV6-5 and TRBJ2-7; D is uncertain. V shed 4 bases and J shed 3 bases, with 7 bases lying between them. The germline V gene encodes CDR1 MNHEY and CDR2 SVGAGI. There are 12 residues in the CDR3.

The genes are TRBV11-3 and TRBJ2-6; 9 bases are a match to TRBD2. The CDR3 extends over 17 amino acids. The junction had 4 bases not matched to a gene; V was cut back by 4 bases and J by 0 bases. From germline, CDR1 is SGHNT and CDR2 YENEEA. CDR3 DNA: TGTGCCAGCAGCTCAGCGGGGGGTAGCTCTGGGGCCAACGTCCTGACTTTC. Protein: CASSSAGGSSGANVLTF.

The V gene is TRBV28, the J gene TRBJ2-7, with 9 bases lining up with TRBD1. Germline loops: CDR1 MDHEN, CDR2 SYDVKM. The CDR3 contains 15 residues. V dropped 4 bases and J dropped 5; count of bases not matched to a gene: 9. CDR3 sequence: CASSSPGQGYHEQYF. The DNA of the CDR3 is TGTGCCAGCAGTTCGCCGGGACAGGGCTACCACGAGCAGTACTTC.

This clone appeared many times. The J gene is TRBJ1-6, the V gene TRBV30; D possibly corresponds to TRBD1 (6 bases). Between the trimmed V and J ends, which lost 1 base and 4 bases, there was a span of 8 bases. Germline CDR1 reads GTSNPN; CDR2 reads SVGIG (reference sequence). This CDR3 comprises 14 residues. The CDR3 DNA sequence: TGTGCCTGGAGTGAAACAGGGTATAATTCACCCCTCCACTTT. Translation gives CAWSETGYNSPLHF.

This sequence joins TRBV4-1 and TRBJ2-5, with TRBD2 as a possible D gene (5 bases). The CDR3 has 14 residues. Germline loops: CDR1 MGHRA, CDR2 YSYEKL. With 4 bases removed from V and 4 bases from J, the gap between germline ends came to 13 bases. The CDR3 loop reads CASSLPGSGETQYF. CDR3 DNA sequence: TGCGCCAGCAGCCTGCCCGGAAGCGGAGAGACCCAGTACTTC.

The chain carries TRBV6-5 and TRBJ1-2; a weak D match, TRBD1 (5 bases). V shed 6 bases and J shed 1 base, with 9 bases lying between them. The CDR3 is made up of 13 amino acids. CDR1 and CDR2 (germline): MNHEY, SVGAGI. CDR3 loop: CASSLTVNYGYTF. The CDR3 coding sequence is TGTGCCAGCAGCCTGACAGTTAACTATGGCTACACCTTC.